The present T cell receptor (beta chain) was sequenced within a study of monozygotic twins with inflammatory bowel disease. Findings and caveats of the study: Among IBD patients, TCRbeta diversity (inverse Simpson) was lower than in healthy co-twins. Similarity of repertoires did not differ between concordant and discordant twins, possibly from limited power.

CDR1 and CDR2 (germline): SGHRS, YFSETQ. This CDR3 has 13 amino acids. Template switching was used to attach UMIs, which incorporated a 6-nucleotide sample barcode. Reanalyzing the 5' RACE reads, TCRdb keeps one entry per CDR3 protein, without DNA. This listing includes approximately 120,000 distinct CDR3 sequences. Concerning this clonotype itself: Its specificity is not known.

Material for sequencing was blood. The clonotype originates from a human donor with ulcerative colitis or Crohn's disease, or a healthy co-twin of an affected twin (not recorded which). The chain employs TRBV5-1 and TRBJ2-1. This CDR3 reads CASSLGTYNEQFF.